These 13 T cell receptor beta chains came from one sample sequenced in a study of T-cell reconstitution after alpha-beta-depleted transplantation in children. Molecular barcoding with unique molecular identifiers was used for the TCRbeta library. From the PCR reads, TCRdb called clonotypes with MiXCR, one entry per CDR3 protein. The sample lists 490,000 or so distinct CDR3 sequences; approximately 13% were seen once. Material: PBMCs from the stem cell graft donor, obtained from the stem cell graft. These receptors all stem from a human donor who donated a stem cell graft to a child with combined immunodeficiency.

Ten or more counts support this clonotype. The V call is TRBV11-2, the J call TRBJ1-5; D is undetermined. V was pared by 5 bases and J by 0 bases, with 5 bases between. Germline V gives CDR1 SGHAT, CDR2 FQNNGV. The CDR3 consists of 13 residues. CDR3 amino acids: CASSQNSNQPQHF. The CDR3 nucleotides read TGTGCCAGCAGCCAGAATAGCAATCAGCCCCAGCATTTT.

This clonotype appeared many times. V usage is TRBV12-3 or TRBV12-4 and J usage is TRBJ2-2; TRBD2 is a possible D gene (5 bases). The CDR3 is made up of 14 amino acids. V was clipped by 4 bases and J by 4 bases, with 10 bases between them. The DNA of the CDR3 is TGTGCCAGCAGTTCAGGCCGGGGCACCGGGGAGCTGTTTTTT. Residues: CASSSGRGTGELFF.

In its sample, this clonotype was seen a few times. The genes are TRBV4-3 and TRBJ1-1; a weak D match, TRBD1 (5 bases). Trimming shortened V by 1 base and J by 4 bases, and 10 bases separated the two germline ends. The CDR3 totals 14 residues. The germline CDR1 and CDR2 sequences are LGHNA and YSLEER. DNA of the CDR3: TGCGCCAGCAGCCAAGCTCAGGGTTCCACTGAAGCTTTCTTT. It yields the protein CASSQAQGSTEAFF.

This sequence joins TRBV2 and TRBJ2-7, with D perhaps TRBD1 (6 bases). This CDR3 region has 11 residues. V lost 4 bases to trimming and J lost 12 bases, with 13 bases between them. Germline V lookup: CDR1 SNHLY, CDR2 FYNNEI. CDR3 in DNA: TGTGCCAGCAGTGGAGGGGGAGCAGGGTACTTC. This encodes CASSGGGAGYF.

This clonotype was recorded at least ten times. The chain has TRBV11-1 and TRBJ2-7; D is undetermined. The CDR3 covers 12 residues. V gave up 2 bases and J gave up 5 bases, with 7 bases separating them. Germline V gene data show CDR1 as SGHAT and CDR2 as FQDESV (reference sequence). The CDR3 region has the DNA TGTGCCAGCAGCTTACTTCTGGACGAGCAGTACTTC. Protein sequence: CASSLLLDEQYF.

The chain uses TRBV12-3 or TRBV12-4 and TRBJ2-3, with D maybe TRBD2 (6 bases). The V end lost 7 bases, the J end lost 6 bases, and 11 bases lay between the germline ends. This CDR3 comprises 12 residues. The CDR3 region is CASIGGADTQYF. The CDR3 DNA sequence: TGTGCCAGCATCGGGGGTGCGGATACGCAGTATTTT.

This clonotype was counted at least ten times. The V and J genes are TRBV14 and TRBJ2-1, with D tentatively TRBD2 (5 bases). Germline CDR1 and CDR2: SGHDN and FVKESK. This CDR3 has 15 residues. Trimming removed 4 bases from V and 5 bases from J, with 15 bases in between. This chain's CDR3 is CASSPWASGDNEQFF. CDR3 bases: TGTGCCAGCAGCCCATGGGCATCCGGGGACAATGAGCAGTTCTTC.

This clonotype was seen a handful of times. This chain links TRBV20-1 with TRBJ2-7; D is unresolved. The CDR3 spans 13 residues. CDR1 and CDR2 from the germline V gene are DFQATT and SNEGSKA (reference sequence). Trimming removed 5 bases from V and 1 base from J, with 12 bases in between. The CDR3 spells CSAQMDASYEQYF. The DNA for the CDR3 is TGCAGTGCTCAGATGGACGCGTCCTACGAGCAGTACTTC.

CDR3 coding DNA: TGCAGCGTTGGGAAAGATCTGAACACTGAAGCTTTCTTT. It yields the protein CSVGKDLNTEAFF. The chain has TRBV29-1 and TRBJ1-1; no clear D gene. In germline, CDR1 is SQVTM, CDR2 ANQGSEA. CDR3 size: 13 residues. V dropped 4 bases and J dropped 0 bases, with 9 bases sitting between them.

This clonotype was picked up many times. V is TRBV6-6 and J is TRBJ2-5; no clear D gene. Germline V gives CDR1 MNHNY, CDR2 SVGAGI (reference sequence). This CDR3 spans 13 amino acids. The germline V and J ends were trimmed by 2 bases and 5 bases, with 9 bases remaining between them. The CDR3 DNA reads TGTGCCAGCAGTTACGTAGGGCTCGAGACCCAGTACTTC. As protein: CASSYVGLETQYF.

The chain uses TRBV27 and TRBJ2-1; D is possibly TRBD1 (5 bases). The germline V gene has CDR1 MNHEY and CDR2 SMNVEV (reference sequence). This CDR3 comprises 16 residues. Trimming stripped 1 base from V and 6 bases from J, with 16 bases between. The CDR3 bases are TGTGCCAGCAGTTTATGGGCCCAGGGCAGTGGCAATGAGCAGTTCTTC. The encoded protein is CASSLWAQGSGNEQFF.

This clonotype was found a few times. The chain employs TRBV29-1 and TRBJ1-2; no clear D. This CDR3 has 13 amino acids. The V and J ends lost 7 bases and 8 bases respectively, with 20 bases between them. CDR1 is SQVTM and CDR2 is ANQGSEA in the germline V gene. CDR3 sequence (DNA): TGCAGCGAATCAAGTCAAGAGGACGCGGGCTACACCTTC. This codes for CSESSQEDAGYTF.

This clonotype was detected only a few times. The rearrangement links TRBV11-1 to TRBJ2-2, with 14 nucleotides matching TRBD2. This CDR3 region has 20 residues. Trimming removed 5 bases from V and 0 bases from J; junction bases left unmatched: 11. CDR1 is SGHAT and CDR2 is FQDESV in the germline V gene (reference sequence). Here the CDR3 DNA reads TGTGCCAGCAGCGCAACCGGGACTAGCGGGAGAGCCCCGAACACCGGGGAGCTGTTTTTT. It yields the protein CASSATGTSGRAPNTGELFF.